This TCR beta chain stems from a study of molecular identifiers for immune sequencing clone quantification. Study summary: In replicates, RNA from roughly 20,000 or 100,000 naive CD8 cells was split five ways, four sequenced. General study results and limits: Clonotypes topping 20 RNA copies carried over 97% of effector molecules but under 1% of naive ones.

In the case of this clonotype: The antigen remains undetermined. A read error may be the cause here, since a much bigger clone is one base away.

V was pared by 1 base and J by 10 bases, with 11 bases between. This CDR3 has 13 amino acids. MiXCR was run by TCRdb on the PCR reads, yielding one entry per CDR3 protein. The repertoire holds about 630,000 distinct CDR3 sequences, with roughly 27% as singletons. The authors gated naive CD8 T cells as CD8+CD4-CCR7+CD45RA+ for sorting. The sample taken for sequencing was naive CD8+ T cells from blood, with Jurkat cell RNA spiked in. Subset meaning: FACS-sorted CD8+CD4-CCR7+CD45RA+ naive T cells. The V gene is TRBV12-3 or TRBV12-4, the J gene TRBJ2-4; D perhaps matches TRBD1 (6 bases). The clonotype originates from a human donor in good health. Some libraries in this study had Jurkat cell RNA spiked in. The CDR3 sequence: CASSLGGLDIQYF. CDR3 coding DNA: TGTGCCAGCAGTTTAGGGGGGCTCGATATTCAGTACTTC.